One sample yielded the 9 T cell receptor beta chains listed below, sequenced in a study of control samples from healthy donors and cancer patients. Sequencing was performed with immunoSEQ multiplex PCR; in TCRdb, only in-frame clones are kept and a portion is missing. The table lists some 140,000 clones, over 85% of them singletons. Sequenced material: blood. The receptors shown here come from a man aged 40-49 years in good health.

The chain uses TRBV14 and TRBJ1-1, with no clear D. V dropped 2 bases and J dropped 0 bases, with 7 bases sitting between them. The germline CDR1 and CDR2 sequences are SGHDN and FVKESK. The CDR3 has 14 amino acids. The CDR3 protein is CASSQPGMNTEAFF. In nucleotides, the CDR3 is TGTGCCAGCAGCCAACCCGGGATGAACACTGAAGCTTTCTTT.

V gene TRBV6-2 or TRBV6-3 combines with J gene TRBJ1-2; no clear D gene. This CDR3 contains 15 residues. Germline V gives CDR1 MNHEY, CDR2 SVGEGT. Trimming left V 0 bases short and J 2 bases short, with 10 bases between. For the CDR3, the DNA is TGTGCCAGCAGTTACTCGGGCAGAACCAACTATGGCTACACCTTC. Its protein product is CASSYSGRTNYGYTF.

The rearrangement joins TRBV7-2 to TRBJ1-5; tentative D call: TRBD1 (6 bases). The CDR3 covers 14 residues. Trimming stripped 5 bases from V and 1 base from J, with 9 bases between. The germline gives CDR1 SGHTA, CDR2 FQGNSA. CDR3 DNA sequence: TGTGCCAGCAGCCCGACAGGAAGCAATCAGCCCCAGCATTTT. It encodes CASSPTGSNQPQHF.

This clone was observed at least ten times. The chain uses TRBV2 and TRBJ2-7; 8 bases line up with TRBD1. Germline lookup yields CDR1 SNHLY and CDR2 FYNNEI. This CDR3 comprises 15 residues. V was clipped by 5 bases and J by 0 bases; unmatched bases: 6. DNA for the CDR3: TGTGCCAGCAGTCGGGACAGGCCCCGCTCCTACGAGCAGTACTTC. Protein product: CASSRDRPRSYEQYF.

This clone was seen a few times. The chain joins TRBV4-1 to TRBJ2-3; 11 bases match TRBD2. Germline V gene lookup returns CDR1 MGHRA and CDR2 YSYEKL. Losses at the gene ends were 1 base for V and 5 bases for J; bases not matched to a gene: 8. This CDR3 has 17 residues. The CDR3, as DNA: TGCGCCAGCAGCCAAGCTCGCGGGACTAGCGGTCTAGATACGCAGTATTTT. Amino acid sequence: CASSQARGTSGLDTQYF.

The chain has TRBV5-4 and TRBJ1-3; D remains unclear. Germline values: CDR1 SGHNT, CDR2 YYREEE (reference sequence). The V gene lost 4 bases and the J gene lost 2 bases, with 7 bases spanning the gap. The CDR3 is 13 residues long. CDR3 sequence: CASSRQTGNTIYF. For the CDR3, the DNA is TGTGCCAGCAGCCGCCAGACTGGAAACACCATATATTTT. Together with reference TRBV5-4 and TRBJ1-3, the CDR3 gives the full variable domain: ETGVTQSPTHLIKTRGQQVTLRCSSQSGHNTVSWYQQALGQGPQFIFQYYREEENGRGNFPPRFSGLQFPNYSSELNVNALELDDSALYLCASSRQTGNTIYFGEGSWLTVV.

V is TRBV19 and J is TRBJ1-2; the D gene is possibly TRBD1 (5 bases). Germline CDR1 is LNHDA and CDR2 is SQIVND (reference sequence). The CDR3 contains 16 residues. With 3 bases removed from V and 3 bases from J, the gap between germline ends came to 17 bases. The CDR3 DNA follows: TGTGCCAGTAGTATCGAGCCAGCCGGGGGGTACTATGGCTACACCTTC. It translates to CASSIEPAGGYYGYTF.

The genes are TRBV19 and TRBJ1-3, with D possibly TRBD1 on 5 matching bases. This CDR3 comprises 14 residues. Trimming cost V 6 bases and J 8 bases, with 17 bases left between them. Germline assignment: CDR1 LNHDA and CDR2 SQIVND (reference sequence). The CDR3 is CASSPGRGSYTIYF. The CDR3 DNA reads TGTGCCAGTAGCCCTGGGAGGGGCTCTTACACCATATATTTT.

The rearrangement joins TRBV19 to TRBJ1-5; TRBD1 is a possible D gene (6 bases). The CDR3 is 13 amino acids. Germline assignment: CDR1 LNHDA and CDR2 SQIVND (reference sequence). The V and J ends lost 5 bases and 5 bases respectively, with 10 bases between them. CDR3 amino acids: CASSSRQDQPQHF. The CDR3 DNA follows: TGTGCCAGTAGTTCCCGACAGGATCAGCCCCAGCATTTT. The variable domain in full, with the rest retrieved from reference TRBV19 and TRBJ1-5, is DGGITQSPKYLFRKEGQNVTLSCEQNLNHDAMYWYRQDPGQGLRLIYYSQIVNDFQKGDIAEGYSVSREKKESFPLTVTSAQKNPTAFYLCASSSRQDQPQHFGDGTRLSIL.